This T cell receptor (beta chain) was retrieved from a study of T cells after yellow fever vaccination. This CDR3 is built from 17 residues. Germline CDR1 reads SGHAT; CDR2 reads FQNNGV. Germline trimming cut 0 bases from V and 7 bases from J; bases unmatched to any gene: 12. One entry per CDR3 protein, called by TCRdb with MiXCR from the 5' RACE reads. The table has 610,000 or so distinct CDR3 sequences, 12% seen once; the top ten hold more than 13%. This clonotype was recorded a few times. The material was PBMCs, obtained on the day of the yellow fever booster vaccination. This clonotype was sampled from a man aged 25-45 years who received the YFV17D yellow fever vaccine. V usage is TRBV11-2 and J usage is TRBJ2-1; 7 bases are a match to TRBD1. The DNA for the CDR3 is TGTGCCAGCAGCTTAGAACAGGGCAGGGGGACGCGGAATGAGCAGTTCTTC. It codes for CASSLEQGRGTRNEQFF.